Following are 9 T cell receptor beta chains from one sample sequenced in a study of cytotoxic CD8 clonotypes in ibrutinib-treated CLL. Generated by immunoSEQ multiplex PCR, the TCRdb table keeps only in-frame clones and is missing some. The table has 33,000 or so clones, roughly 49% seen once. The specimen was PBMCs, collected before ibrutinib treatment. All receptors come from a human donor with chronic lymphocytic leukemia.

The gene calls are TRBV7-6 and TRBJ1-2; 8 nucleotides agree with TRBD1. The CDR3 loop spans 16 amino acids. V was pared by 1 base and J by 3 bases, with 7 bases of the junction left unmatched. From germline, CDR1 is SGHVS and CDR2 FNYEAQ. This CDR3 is CASSLGGQAGDYGYTF. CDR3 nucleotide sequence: TGTGCCAGCAGCTTAGGGGGACAGGCCGGCGACTATGGCTACACCTTC. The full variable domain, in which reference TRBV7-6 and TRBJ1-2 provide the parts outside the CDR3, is GAGVSQSPRYKVTKRGQDVALRCDPISGHVSLYWYRQALGQGPEFLTYFNYEAQQDKSGLPNDRFSAERPEGSISTLTIQRTEQRDSAMYRCASSLGGQAGDYGYTFGSGTRLTVV.

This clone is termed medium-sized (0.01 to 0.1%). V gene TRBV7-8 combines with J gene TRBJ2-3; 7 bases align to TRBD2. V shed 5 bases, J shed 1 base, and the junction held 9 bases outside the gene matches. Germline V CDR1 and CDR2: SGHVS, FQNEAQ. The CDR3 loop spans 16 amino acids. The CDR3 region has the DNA TGTGCCAGCAGCAACAGCCGGGACTACGGCACAGATACGCAGTATTTT. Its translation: CASSNSRDYGTDTQYF.

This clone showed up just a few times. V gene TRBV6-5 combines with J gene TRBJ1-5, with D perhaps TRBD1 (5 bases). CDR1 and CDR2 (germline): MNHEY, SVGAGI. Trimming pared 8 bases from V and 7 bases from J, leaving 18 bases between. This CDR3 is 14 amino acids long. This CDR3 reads CASGTSWVSQPQHF. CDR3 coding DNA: TGTGCCAGCGGGACGTCTTGGGTATCGCAGCCCCAGCATTTT.

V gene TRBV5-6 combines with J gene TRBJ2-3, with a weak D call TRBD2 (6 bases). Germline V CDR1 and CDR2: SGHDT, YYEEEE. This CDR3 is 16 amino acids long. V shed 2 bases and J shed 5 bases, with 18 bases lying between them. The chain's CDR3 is CASSLLLPGVLDTQYF. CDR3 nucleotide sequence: TGTGCCAGCAGCTTACTCCTGCCGGGGGTGTTAGATACGCAGTATTTT.

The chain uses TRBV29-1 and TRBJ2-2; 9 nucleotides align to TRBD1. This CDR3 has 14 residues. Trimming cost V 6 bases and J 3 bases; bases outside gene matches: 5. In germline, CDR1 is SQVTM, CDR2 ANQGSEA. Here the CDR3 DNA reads TGCAGCGTCCGGGGACAGGGCGACACCGGGGAGCTGTTTTTT. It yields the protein CSVRGQGDTGELFF.

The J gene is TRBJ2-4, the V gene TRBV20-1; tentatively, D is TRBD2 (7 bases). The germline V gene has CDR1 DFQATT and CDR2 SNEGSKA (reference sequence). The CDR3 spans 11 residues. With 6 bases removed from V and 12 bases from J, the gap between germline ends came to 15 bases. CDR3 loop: CSASAGATQYF. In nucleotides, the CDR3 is TGCAGTGCCAGCGCGGGGGCGACTCAGTACTTC.

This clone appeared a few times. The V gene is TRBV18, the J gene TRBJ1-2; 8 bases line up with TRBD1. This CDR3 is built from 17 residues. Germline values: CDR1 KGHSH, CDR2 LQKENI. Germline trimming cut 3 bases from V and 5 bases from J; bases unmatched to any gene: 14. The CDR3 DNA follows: TGTGCCAGCTCACCGACTCCGCGACAGGGGCGCGGTTATGGCTACACCTTC. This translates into CASSPTPRQGRGYGYTF.

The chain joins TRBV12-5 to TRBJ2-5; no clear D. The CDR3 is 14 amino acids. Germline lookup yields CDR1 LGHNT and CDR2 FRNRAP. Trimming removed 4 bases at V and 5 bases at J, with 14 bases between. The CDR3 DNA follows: TGTGCTAGTGGTTGGGCTATCGGTTCCGAGACCCAGTACTTC. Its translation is CASGWAIGSETQYF.

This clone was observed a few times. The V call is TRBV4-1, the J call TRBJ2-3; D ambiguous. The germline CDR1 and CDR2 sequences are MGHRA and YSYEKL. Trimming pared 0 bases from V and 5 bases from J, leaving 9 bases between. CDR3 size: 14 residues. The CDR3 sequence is CASSQDPGLDTQYF. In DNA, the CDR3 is TGCGCCAGCAGCCAAGATCCGGGTCTAGATACGCAGTATTTT.